Presented here are 5 T cell receptor beta chains from one specimen sequenced in a study of blood T cells in healthy people across ages. A sample-barcoded 5' primer and a J-beta primer mix were used in a second PCR of roughly 7 to 11 cycles. TCRdb re-analysed the 5' RACE reads in MiXCR, keeping a single row per CDR3 protein. Among about 1,000,000 distinct CDR3 sequences listed, over 35% were seen once. The sequencing input was blood. The receptor set was obtained from a woman aged 60 to 75 in good health.

This chain's CDR3 is CASSESALSSTDTQYF. CDR3 nucleotides: TGTGCCAGCAGTGAGTCTGCCCTTTCTAGCACAGATACGCAGTATTTT. This chain joins TRBV6-4 and TRBJ2-3; D gene ambiguous. This CDR3 is 16 amino acids long. Germline assignment: CDR1 MRHNA and CDR2 SNTAGT. V was shortened by 3 bases and J by 0 bases, with 13 bases between the two germline ends.

This clonotype was observed a few times. The CDR3 sequence: CASCAVSEQYF. CDR3 DNA sequence: TGTGCCAGCTGCGCGGTTTCCGAGCAGTACTTC. V and J are TRBV7-2 and TRBJ2-7; the D is unclear. Germline V gives CDR1 SGHTA, CDR2 FQGNSA. The CDR3 covers 11 residues. V lost 8 bases and J 6 bases, leaving 11 bases between the germline ends.

The chain combines TRBV5-1 with TRBJ2-3, with 8 nucleotides matching TRBD2. The CDR3 totals 18 residues. V gave up 1 base and J gave up 2 bases; unmatched junction bases: 12. CDR1 SGHRS and CDR2 YFSETQ come from the germline V gene. The CDR3 DNA is TGCGCCAGCAGCTTGACAGCGGGAGCCTTTAAAGACACAGATACGCAGTATTTT. This gives the protein CASSLTAGAFKDTDTQYF. Filled out from reference TRBV5-1 and TRBJ2-3, the complete variable domain reads KAGVTQTPRYLIKTRGQQVTLSCSPISGHRSVSWYQQTPGQGLQFLFEYFSETQRNKGNFPGRFSGRQFSNSRSEMNVSTLELGDSALYLCASSLTAGAFKDTDTQYFGPGTRLTVL.

A single count supports this clonotype. This rearrangement joins TRBV9 to TRBJ2-2; TRBD1 matches at 10 bases. This CDR3 region has 16 residues. Germline CDR1 is SGDLS and CDR2 is YYNGEE. V gave up 0 bases and J gave up 3 bases; unmatched junction bases: 2. CDR3 amino acids: CASSVGQGAHTGELFF. The CDR3 DNA is TGTGCCAGCAGCGTAGGACAGGGGGCACACACCGGGGAGCTGTTTTTT.

This clonotype was counted ten times or more. The chain carries TRBV29-1 and TRBJ2-7; D gene uncertain. The CDR3 consists of 11 residues. Germline values: CDR1 SQVTM, CDR2 ANQGSEA. Deletions cut 6 bases from V and 4 bases from J, with 10 bases between. CDR3 region: CSVRTDYEQYF. Here the CDR3 DNA reads TGCAGCGTGCGGACGGATTACGAGCAGTACTTC.